The T cell receptor beta chain under discussion was sequenced for a study of blood T cells in healthy people across ages. With a J-beta primer mix and a sample-barcoded 5' primer, a second PCR ran about 6 to 11 cycles. A single record per CDR3 protein comes from TCRdb applying MiXCR to the 5' RACE reads. The table records some 780,000 distinct CDR3 sequences, around 50% of them present only once. Trimming removed 1 base at V and 1 base at J, with 11 bases between. Germline CDR1 SGHRS, CDR2 YFSETQ. CDR3 length: 15 amino acids. The V gene is TRBV5-1, the J gene TRBJ1-1; a possible D gene is TRBD1 (5 bases). The receptor comes from a man aged 40-55 years in good health. The material sequenced was blood. The CDR3 DNA reads TGCGCCAGCAGCTTGAACGTTGGGGGGAACACTGAAGCTTTCTTT. Translating gives CASSLNVGGNTEAFF.